This TCR beta chain emerged from a study of blood T cell repertoires in COVID-19. Study details: Whether acute or convalescent, the COVID-19 samples came from the United States, Italy and Spain. Sample material is recorded as cDNA or gDNA derived from T cells, B-cell-depleted T cells, or PBMCs.

Only in-frame clones appear in the TCRdb table, and some are missing; sequencing was by immunoSEQ multiplex PCR. In the table there are 250,000 to 300,000 clones, more than 75% of which are singletons. The CDR3 consists of 17 residues. J was trimmed by 4 bases and V by 0 bases; bases with no gene match: 9. Germline lookup yields CDR1 SGHAT and CDR2 FQNNGV. Sequenced sample: peripheral blood. The rearrangement links TRBV11-2 to TRBJ2-3; the match to TRBD2 covers 8 bases. The clonotype comes from a woman aged 35 to 49 who had recovered from COVID-19. Here the CDR3 reads CASSLEAAGAFSDTQYF. CDR3 bases: TGTGCCAGCAGCTTAGAGGCAGCGGGGGCCTTTTCAGATACGCAGTATTTT. The full variable domain, its missing parts supplied by reference TRBV11-2 and TRBJ2-3, is EAGVAQSPRYKIIEKRQSVAFWCNPISGHATLYWYQQILGQGPKLLIQFQNNGVVDDSQLPKDRFSAERLKGVDSTLKIQPAKLEDSAVYLCASSLEAAGAFSDTQYFGPGTRLTVL.